This TCR beta chain was captured by sequencing in a study of Tregs in tolerant kidney transplant recipients. Study results and caveats: Few patients were studied, so findings need validation in larger groups. This study did not directly address biological reproducibility. Expanding Tregs on activated donor B cells appeared to best identify donor-specific TCRbeta clones.

The CDR3 contains 14 residues. Germline V lookup: CDR1 MNHNS, CDR2 SASEGT. With 6 bases clipped from V and 5 bases from J, the junction kept 6 bases outside the gene matches. Unstimulated regulatory T cells (CD4+CD25+CD127-), CD4+CD25- non-regulatory cells, CD4 and CD8 cells were FACS-sorted from thawed PBMCs. A remark on this clone: Its target is not known.

The table came from immunoSEQ multiplex PCR; TCRdb's copy has only in-frame clones and leaves some out. Counted here are about 240,000 clones, 65% to 85% occurring once; the ten biggest clones make up around 0.68%. What was sequenced was CD4+ T cells from blood. The clonotype originates from a human donor in good health. V gene TRBV6-1 combines with J gene TRBJ1-1; 10 bases are a match to TRBD1. The CDR3 reads CASSPDRGQTEAFF. The CDR3 nucleotides read TGTGCCAGCAGCCCTGACAGGGGGCAGACTGAAGCTTTCTTT.